These 14 T cell receptor beta chains were sequenced from one sample in a study of shared clonotypes between healthy human individuals. Profiling relied on immunoSEQ multiplex PCR, and the TCRdb table lists in-frame clones only, not all of them. The sample lists about 2 million clones, about 95% occurring once. CD45RO-negative, CCR7-positively selected cells formed the naive CD8 fraction, excluding terminally differentiated effector memory CD45RA+ cells. The sample comprised naive CD8+ T cells sorted from blood. The receptors stem from a man between 18 and 29 years old in good health.

The rearrangement uses TRBV9 and TRBJ2-1; no definite D call. The CDR3 length is 17 residues. Germline V gene lookup returns CDR1 SGDLS and CDR2 YYNGEE. Between the trimmed V and J ends, which lost 4 bases and 2 bases, there was a span of 19 bases. The CDR3, as DNA: TGTGCCAGCAGCCCAAATATAGATCTCGGACCCTACAATGAGCAGTTCTTC. It yields the protein CASSPNIDLGPYNEQFF.

V and J are TRBV5-1 and TRBJ2-7; D may be TRBD1 (6 bases). Germline assignment: CDR1 SGHRS and CDR2 YFSETQ. CDR3 size: 14 residues. V was pared by 4 bases and J by 2 bases, with 13 bases between. DNA for the CDR3: TGCGCCAGCAGCCCCTGGACAGTCGCCTACGAGCAGTACTTC. Translated: CASSPWTVAYEQYF.

CDR3 DNA: TGTGCCAGCAGTGACGGGACAGGGGTCAACGAGCAGTACTTC. It is translated as CASSDGTGVNEQYF. The rearrangement uses TRBV28 and TRBJ2-7; TRBD1 aligns across 10 bases. The CDR3 spans 14 residues. V was pared by 5 bases and J by 5 bases, with 6 bases of the junction left unmatched. Germline CDR1 MDHEN, CDR2 SYDVKM.

The rearrangement uses TRBV27 and TRBJ2-5; TRBD2 matches at 8 bases. The CDR3 covers 18 residues. Germline V CDR1 and CDR2: MNHEY, SMNVEV (reference sequence). The junction had 12 bases not matched to a gene; V was cut back by 0 bases and J by 3 bases. In nucleotides, the CDR3 is TGTGCCAGCAGTTTATCCCCTGGCAGCGGGAGCATTGAAGAGACCCAGTACTTC. The encoded protein is CASSLSPGSGSIEETQYF.

As regards this clone: The sample carries other DNA sequences with the same CDR3. J is TRBJ2-7 and V is TRBV9; no reliable D call. The CDR3 is 13 residues long. Trimming removed 0 bases from V and 6 bases from J, with 10 bases in between. Germline V CDR1 and CDR2: SGDLS, YYNGEE. CDR3 residues: CASSVVTGGEQYF. The DNA of the CDR3 is TGTGCCAGCAGCGTAGTTACGGGCGGCGAGCAGTACTTC.

On this clone: At the DNA level, this CDR3 is encoded by other sequences in the same sample as well. The chain carries TRBV27 and TRBJ2-7, with D uncertain. Germline V gene data show CDR1 as MNHEY and CDR2 as SMNVEV (reference sequence). The CDR3 runs to 13 residues. V gave up 1 base and J gave up 4 bases, with 8 bases separating them. The CDR3 nucleotides read TGTGCCAGCAGTTTATGGACCGGTTACGAGCAGTACTTC. Translated: CASSLWTGYEQYF.

The rearrangement links TRBV10-2 to TRBJ2-4; D is undetermined. V lost 7 bases and J lost 0, with 7 bases in between. The CDR3 consists of 13 residues. In germline, CDR1 is WSHSY, CDR2 SAAADI. CDR3 nucleotides: TGCGCCAGCACCAGCTCAGCCAAAAACATTCAGTACTTC. It translates to CASTSSAKNIQYF.

In nucleotides, the CDR3 is TGCGCCAGCAGCTTGGTAGGGGACAGGGTCTATGGCTACACCTTC. This sequence encodes CASSLVGDRVYGYTF. The chain combines TRBV5-1 with TRBJ1-2, with TRBD1 matching 9 bases. V shed 0 bases, J shed 4 bases, and the junction held 4 bases outside the gene matches. The CDR3 sequence is 15 residues long. The germline V gene has CDR1 SGHRS and CDR2 YFSETQ.

The chain links TRBV21-1 to TRBJ2-7. TRBV21-1 corresponds to a pseudogene. The CDR3 sequence is 12 residues long. This chain's CDR3 is CASSQTIYEQYF. For the CDR3, the DNA is TGTGCCAGCAGCCAAACGATATACGAGCAGTACTTC.

The gene calls are TRBV27 and TRBJ2-7; TRBD2 agrees at 8 bases. Losses at the gene ends were 3 bases for V and 1 base for J; bases not matched to a gene: 8. Germline V gene sequence: CDR1 MNHEY, CDR2 SMNVEV (reference sequence). The CDR3 contains 16 residues. The CDR3 region has the DNA TGTGCCAGCAGTTTTTCTAGCGGGCAGACATCCTACGAGCAGTACTTC. Translation gives CASSFSSGQTSYEQYF.

This chain joins TRBV7-9 and TRBJ2-2; TRBD2 aligns across 8 bases. Trimming cost V 5 bases and J 4 bases; bases outside gene matches: 9. This CDR3 spans 16 amino acids. The germline gives CDR1 SEHNR, CDR2 FQNEAQ (reference sequence). CDR3 loop: CASSLRTSLITGELFF. CDR3 nucleotide sequence: TGTGCCAGCAGCCTCCGGACTAGCTTGATCACCGGGGAGCTGTTTTTT.

The chain recombines TRBV5-4 with TRBJ2-7; a possible D gene is TRBD1 (6 bases). Per the germline V gene, CDR1 is SGHNT and CDR2 is YYREEE (reference sequence). CDR3 length: 15 amino acids. V shed 6 bases and J shed 2 bases, with 18 bases lying between them. CDR3: CASTLKGEPTYEQYF. DNA of the CDR3: TGTGCCAGCACCCTTAAGGGGGAACCCACCTACGAGCAGTACTTC.

The chain couples TRBV5-4 to TRBJ2-7; D is perhaps TRBD2 (5 bases). The V gene lost 1 base and the J gene lost 2 bases, with 10 bases spanning the gap. This CDR3 is built from 14 residues. Per the germline V gene, CDR1 is SGHNT and CDR2 is YYREEE (reference sequence). The CDR3 nucleotides are TGTGCCAGCAGCTTGTTCGGGGAGACCTACGAGCAGTACTTC. It is translated as CASSLFGETYEQYF.

The CDR3 DNA follows: TGTGCCAGCAGCGCAGGGGGTCAGCTTGAAGCTTTCTTT. Translated: CASSAGGQLEAFF. The chain has TRBV9 and TRBJ1-1; TRBD1 agrees at 7 bases. The germline V gene has CDR1 SGDLS and CDR2 YYNGEE. Trimming removed 3 bases from V and 7 bases from J; junction bases left unmatched: 6. The CDR3 totals 13 residues. Complete variable domain (other parts from reference TRBV9 and TRBJ1-1): DSGVTQTPKHLITATGQRVTLRCSPRSGDLSVYWYQQSLDQGLQFLIQYYNGEERAKGNILERFSAQQFPDLHSELNLSSLELGDSALYFCASSAGGQLEAFFGQGTRLTVV.